What follows is one TCR beta chain and its context. This sample stems from a study of blood T cell repertoires in COVID-19. There are 14 residues in the CDR3. Germline V lookup: CDR1 SNHLY, CDR2 FYNNEI. The junction had 5 bases not matched to a gene; V was cut back by 5 bases and J by 2 bases. TCRdb's copy holds only in-frame clones and misses some; the assay was immunoSEQ multiplex PCR. The sample contains roughly 73,000 clones, more than 75% of which appear only once. This chain uses TRBV2 with TRBJ2-7; 8 bases map to TRBD2. Sequenced: peripheral blood. The receptor's source is a man between 50 and 59 years old with acute or convalescent COVID-19. The CDR3 DNA follows: TGTGCCAGCAGTTACAGCGGGAGCCCCTACGAGCAGTACTTC. Translated: CASSYSGSPYEQYF. Supplemented by reference TRBV2 and TRBJ2-7, the full variable domain reads EPEVTQTPSHQVTQMGQEVILRCVPISNHLYFYWYRQILGQKVEFLVSFYNNEISEKSEIFDDQFSVERPDGSNFTLKIRSTKLEDSAMYFCASSYSGSPYEQYFGPGTRLTVT.